This TCR beta chain stems from a study of shared clonotypes between healthy human individuals. Study-wide context: The study enrolled a couple of women and three men aged 18 to 49.

For this clone: Its matching antigen is unknown.

The input for sorted-subset replicate PCRs was 200 ng DNA, 25,000 to 35,000 T cell genomes. Only in-frame clones appear in the TCRdb table, and some are missing; sequencing was by immunoSEQ multiplex PCR. Counted here are about 380,000 clones, just over 95% occurring once; the ten biggest clones make up 0.25% to 0.35%. There were only Caucasian adults among the donors, and all lived in Nashville, Tennessee. Study results and limitations: Incompleteness in sorted-subset sequencing, despite large depth, was shown by rarefaction.

Sample: memory CD8+ T cells sorted from blood. Subset: CD45RO+ cells pooled with CCR7-negative TemRA cells. This clonotype was obtained from a man aged 25-45 years in good health.

This CDR3 is CASSVGKQGQPQHF. The CDR3 DNA reads TGTGCCAGCAGCGTAGGAAAACAGGGCCAGCCCCAGCATTTT. V and J are TRBV9 and TRBJ1-5, with TRBD1 as a possible D gene (6 bases). Per the germline V gene, CDR1 is SGDLS and CDR2 is YYNGEE. Trimming removed 0 bases from V and 7 bases from J, with 11 bases in between. This CDR3 comprises 14 residues.